This TCR beta chain was retrieved from a study of blood T cells in healthy people across ages. The study, taken as a whole, reports: Long-lived donors carried more naive CD4+ cells and greater diversity than aged donors.

This clonotype showed up just a few times. The antigen is undetermined. PCR was performed a second time for about 7 to 11 cycles using a sample-barcoded 5' primer and a J-beta primer mix. TCRdb used MiXCR to reprocess the 5' RACE reads, holding one entry per CDR3 protein. The sample has around 1,800,000 distinct CDR3 sequences, 39% seen once. PBMCs were isolated at a quantity of at least 6 million per sample. The TCR was taken from a human donor in good health. What was sequenced was blood.

DNA for the CDR3: TGCGCCAGCAGCTTAGGAACTAGCGGGCCCCAAAGCTCCTACGAGCAGTACTTC. The encoded protein is CASSLGTSGPQSSYEQYF. This rearrangement joins TRBV5-1 to TRBJ2-7; 9 positions agree with TRBD2. Germline CDR1 SGHRS, CDR2 YFSETQ. The CDR3 is 18 residues long. The J segment lost 0 bases and the V segment lost 2 bases, leaving 12 bases of the junction unmatched.